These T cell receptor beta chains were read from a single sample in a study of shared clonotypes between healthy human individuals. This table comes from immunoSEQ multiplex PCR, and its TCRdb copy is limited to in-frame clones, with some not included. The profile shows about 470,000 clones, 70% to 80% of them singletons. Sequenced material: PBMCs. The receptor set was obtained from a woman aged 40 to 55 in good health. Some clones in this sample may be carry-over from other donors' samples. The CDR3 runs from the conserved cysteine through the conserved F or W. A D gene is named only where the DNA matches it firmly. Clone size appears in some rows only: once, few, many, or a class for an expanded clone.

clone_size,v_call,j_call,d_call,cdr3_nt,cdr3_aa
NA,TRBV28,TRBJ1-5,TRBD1,TGTGCCAGCAGTCGGACAGCAGGGGGTCAGCCCCAGCATTTT,CASSRTAGGQPQHF
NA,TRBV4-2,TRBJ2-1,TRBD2,TGTGCCAGCAGCCAACTCCTAGCGGGAGATAACAATGAGCAGTTCTTC,CASSQLLAGDNNEQFF
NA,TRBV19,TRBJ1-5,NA,TGTGCCAGTAGAGGGGGCAATCAGCCCCAGCATTTT,CASRGGNQPQHF
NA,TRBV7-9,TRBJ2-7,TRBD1,TGTGCCAGCAGCTCGGACAGGGCCGAGCAGTACTTC,CASSSDRAEQYF
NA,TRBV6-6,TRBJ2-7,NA,TGTGCCAGCAAGGGGGGGCAGCCGAGCTACGAGCAGTACTTC,CASKGGQPSYEQYF
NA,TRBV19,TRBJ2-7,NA,TGTGCCAGTAGTATTGGAGGGGGCTTCTACGAGCAGTACTTC,CASSIGGGFYEQYF
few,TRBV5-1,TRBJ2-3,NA,TGCGCCAGCAGCTTGGTTTTCGCACTCACCCTCACAGATACGCAGTATTTT,CASSLVFALTLTDTQYF
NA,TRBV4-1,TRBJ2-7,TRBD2,TGCGCCAGCAGCCAATTAGCGGGAGTGAACTACGAGCAGTACTTC,CASSQLAGVNYEQYF
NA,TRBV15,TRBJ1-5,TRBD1,TGTGCCACCAGCAGAGGGACAGGGGAACAGCCCCAGCATTTT,CATSRGTGEQPQHF
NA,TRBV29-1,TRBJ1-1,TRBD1,TGCAGCGTTGGTACCGGGACAGGGGGTCCTGAAGCTTTCTTT,CSVGTGTGGPEAFF
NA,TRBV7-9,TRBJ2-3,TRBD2,TGTGCCAGCAGCCTACACGGGACTAGTGCAGATACGCAGTATTTT,CASSLHGTSADTQYF
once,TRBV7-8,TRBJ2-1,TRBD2,TGTGCCAGCAGCGTAACAACGGGACTAGGGTCCTACAATGAGCAGTTCTTC,CASSVTTGLGSYNEQFF
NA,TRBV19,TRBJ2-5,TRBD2,TGTGCCAGTAGTGTCGGGACTAGCGCTCAAGAGACCCAGTACTTC,CASSVGTSAQETQYF
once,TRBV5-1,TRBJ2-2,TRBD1,TGCGCCAGCGCAGACCGCCGGGACAGGGGGCTGCGGACCGGGGAGCTGTTTTTT,CASADRRDRGLRTGELFF
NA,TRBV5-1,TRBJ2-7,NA,TGCGCCAGCAGCCCCGGTCGCGCCGGGCGCTCCTACGAGCAGTACTTC,CASSPGRAGRSYEQYF
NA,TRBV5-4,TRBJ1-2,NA,TGTGCCAGCAGCCTCCCGCCAGGACACATAGTGAGGGACGAGAACTATGGCTACACCTTC,CASSLPPGHIVRDENYGYTF
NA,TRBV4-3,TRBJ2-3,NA,TGCGCCAGCAGCCCACGATGGAGGGCCACAGATACGCAGTATTTT,CASSPRWRATDTQYF
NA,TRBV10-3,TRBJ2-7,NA,TGTGCCATCACGGGGGAGGCGAATTACGAGCAGTACTTC,CAITGEANYEQYF
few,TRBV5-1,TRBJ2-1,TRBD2,TGCGCCAGCAGCCCGTCCGGACTAGAGGTAAATGAGCAGTTCTTC,CASSPSGLEVNEQFF
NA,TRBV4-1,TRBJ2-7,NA,TGCGCCAGCAGCCAAGACTTCAGGGGATCCTACGAGCAGTACTTC,CASSQDFRGSYEQYF
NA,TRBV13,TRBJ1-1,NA,TGTGCCAGCAGCTTAGGCCAAGCTGAAGCTTTCTTT,CASSLGQAEAFF
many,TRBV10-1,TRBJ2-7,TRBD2,TGCGCCAGCAGTGAGATTCGCGGGGGGGTCTACGAGCAGTACTTC,CASSEIRGGVYEQYF
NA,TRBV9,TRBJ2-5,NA,TGTGCCAGCAGCGTAGGGCCCAGGGCCGCGGAGACCCAGTACTTC,CASSVGPRAAETQYF
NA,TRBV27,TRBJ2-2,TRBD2,TGTGCCAGCAGTTTATCGGGACTAGCGGGACGCTTGAACACCGGGGAGCTGTTTTTT,CASSLSGLAGRLNTGELFF
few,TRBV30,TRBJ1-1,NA,TGTGCCTGGAGTTGGAACACTGAAGCTTTCTTT,CAWSWNTEAFF
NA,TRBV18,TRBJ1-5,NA,TGTGCCAGCTCACTTAGTAGCAATCAGCCCCAGCATTTT,CASSLSSNQPQHF
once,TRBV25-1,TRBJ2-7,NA,TGTGCCAGCAGTGATGGGGGCAGGGGCGAGCAGTACTTC,CASSDGGRGEQYF
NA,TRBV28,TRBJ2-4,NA,TGTGCCAGCAGTTTTGGGTACTTTCAGTACTTC,CASSFGYFQYF
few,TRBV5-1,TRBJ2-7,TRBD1,TGCGCCAGCAGCTTCACCGGACAGGGCTACGAGCAGTACTTC,CASSFTGQGYEQYF
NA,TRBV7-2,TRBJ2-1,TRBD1,TGTGCCAGCAGCAAGGACAGGGAGGTCAATGAGCAGTTCTTC,CASSKDREVNEQFF
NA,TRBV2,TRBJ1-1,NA,TGTGCCAGCAGTGACGACCACACTGAAGCTTTCTTT,CASSDDHTEAFF
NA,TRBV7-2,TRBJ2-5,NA,TGTGCCAGCAGCGAGCAAGAGACCCAGTACTTC,CASSEQETQYF